The following is a T cell receptor (beta chain) sequence with its context. Antigen specificity is unknown. Cells sorted as Tregs were CD4+, CD25+ and CD127-/low. The study, taken as a whole, reports: Tumor Tregs overlapped most with tumor, then blood, naive CD4+ cells.

The CDR3 runs to 13 residues. The germline V gene encodes CDR1 SGHRS and CDR2 YFSETQ. Trimming pared 1 base from V and 7 bases from J, leaving 11 bases between. Full-length variable regions came from constant-region reverse primers plus semi-nested Nested Universal Primer A PCR. TCRdb re-called the 5' RACE reads with MiXCR, one entry per CDR3 protein. The sample lists more than 55,000 distinct CDR3 sequences, approximately 27% occurring once. The J gene is TRBJ2-5, the V gene TRBV5-1, with D tentatively TRBD1 (7 bases). The sequenced sample was tumor-infiltrating Tregs sorted from the breast tumor. This TCR was sampled from a female donor with breast cancer. Here the CDR3 DNA reads TGCGCCAGCAGCTTGTATCAGGGGGGGACCCAGTACTTC. Translated, it gives CASSLYQGGTQYF. Drawing the rest from reference TRBV5-1 and TRBJ2-5, the complete variable domain is KAGVTQTPRYLIKTRGQQVTLSCSPISGHRSVSWYQQTPGQGLQFLFEYFSETQRNKGNFPGRFSGRQFSNSRSEMNVSTLELGDSALYLCASSLYQGGTQYFGPGTRLLVL.